Presented here are 26 T cell receptor beta chains from one specimen sequenced in a study of shared T cell receptors in the human thymus. Libraries were prepared by immunoSEQ multiplex PCR; TCRdb keeps only in-frame clonotypes and omits some of them. The top ten clones hold 0.008% to 0.011% of a sample with about 660,000 clones, approximately 88% of them seen once. These same records also appear under a second study, on human thymus T cells.

Sequenced material: thymocytes. The receptors were gathered from a boy less than two years old with a congenital heart defect.

V and J are TRBV10-3 and TRBJ2-2; tentatively, D is TRBD2 (6 bases). The V end was cut by 8 bases, the J end by 5 bases, with 9 bases between. Looked up from germline, CDR1 is ENHRY and CDR2 is SYGVKD. This CDR3 region has 12 residues. CDR3 region: CAIRRETGELFF. CDR3 DNA: TGTGCCATCCGGAGGGAAACCGGGGAGCTGTTTTTT.

The chain has TRBV23-1 and TRBJ2-5, with TRBD2 identical over 13 bases. TRBV23-1 is given ORF status, its function remaining uncertain. This CDR3 is 18 amino acids long. The V and J ends lost 7 bases and 4 bases, in that order; junction bases with no gene match: 15. The CDR3 loop is CASKTKNPGLAGRETQYF. The CDR3 DNA is TGCGCCAGCAAAACAAAAAATCCGGGACTAGCGGGACGAGAGACCCAGTACTTC.

This clone was picked up one time. The rearrangement joins TRBV5-5 to TRBJ1-5, with TRBD1 matching 11 bases. The V gene end was trimmed by 5 bases and the J gene end by 6 bases; junction bases not matched to a gene: 4. CDR1 and CDR2 (germline): SGHKS, YYEKEE (reference sequence). The CDR3 covers 14 residues. The CDR3 loop is CASSRDRGSQPQHF. CDR3 coding DNA: TGTGCCAGCAGTAGGGACAGGGGGTCTCAGCCCCAGCATTTT.

This chain uses TRBV28 with TRBJ2-7; D gene ambiguous. V dropped 6 bases and J dropped 2 bases, with 8 bases sitting between them. The germline V gene encodes CDR1 MDHEN and CDR2 SYDVKM. CDR3 length: 12 amino acids. The DNA for the CDR3 is TGTGCCAGCAGCCCGGTTCCCTACGAGCAGTACTTC. Its protein is CASSPVPYEQYF.

In this sample, this clone turned up once. The chain is built from TRBV5-1 and TRBJ2-1; TRBD1 agrees at 8 bases. CDR1 is SGHRS and CDR2 is YFSETQ in the germline V gene. This CDR3 comprises 14 residues. Trimming took 2 bases from V and 7 from J; bases not matched to a gene: 5. CDR3 in DNA: TGCGCCAGCAGCTTCCCAGGGGGCGCGAATGAGCAGTTCTTC. The encoded protein is CASSFPGGANEQFF.

This clone appeared a single time. The chain carries TRBV18 and TRBJ2-7; TRBD2 matches at 13 bases. J lost 2 bases, V lost 2 bases, and 3 bases had no gene match. This CDR3 has 16 residues. CDR1 is KGHSH, CDR2 LQKENI, per germline. The CDR3: CASSPRLAGGPYEQYF. CDR3 nucleotides: TGTGCCAGCTCACCAAGACTAGCGGGAGGACCCTACGAGCAGTACTTC.

This chain uses TRBV5-4 with TRBJ1-2; 7 bases align to TRBD1. Per the germline V gene, CDR1 is SGHNT and CDR2 is YYREEE (reference sequence). The CDR3 length is 15 residues. Unmatched junction bases numbered 9, after V lost 4 bases and J lost 3 bases. CDR3 bases: TGTGCCAGCAGCCCATTCCGGGACAGTCACTATGGCTACACCTTC. Protein product: CASSPFRDSHYGYTF.

This clone was seen only a few times. This chain joins TRBV4-3 and TRBJ2-7; TRBD2 matches 10 bases. CDR1 is LGHNA, CDR2 YSLEER, per germline. V lost 0 bases, J lost 2 bases, and 13 bases stayed unmatched. The CDR3 is 19 residues long. The CDR3 region is CASSQDPSGRALGAYEQYF. CDR3 coding DNA: TGCGCCAGCAGCCAAGACCCTAGCGGGAGAGCCCTAGGGGCCTACGAGCAGTACTTC.

This clone was observed a few times. V and J are TRBV14 and TRBJ1-1, with D possibly being TRBD1 (5 bases). The CDR3 is made up of 17 amino acids. V was trimmed by 4 bases and J by 2 bases, leaving 20 bases between them. Per germline, CDR1 SGHDN and CDR2 FVKESK. The CDR3 protein is CASSPRRGRNGNTEAFF. CDR3 DNA: TGTGCCAGCAGCCCTAGGAGGGGCCGCAATGGTAACACTGAAGCTTTCTTT.

This clone appeared a few times. CDR3 in DNA: TGTGCCAGCAGTTTGACAGATTCCTCTGGAAACACCATATATTTT. It is translated as CASSLTDSSGNTIYF. The rearrangement joins TRBV28 to TRBJ1-3; weak D call: TRBD1 (5 bases). The CDR3 sequence is 15 residues long. In germline, CDR1 is MDHEN, CDR2 SYDVKM. V shed 3 bases and J shed 0 bases, with 9 bases lying between them. The full variable domain, rest sourced from reference TRBV28 and TRBJ1-3, is DVKVTQSSRYLVKRTGEKVFLECVQDMDHENMFWYRQDPGLGLRLIYFSYDVKMKEKGDIPEGYSVSREKKERFSLILESASTNQTSMYLCASSLTDSSGNTIYFGEGSWLTVV.

The J gene is TRBJ1-1, the V gene TRBV13, with 8 bases lining up with TRBD1. The V gene end was trimmed by 5 bases and the J gene end by 9 bases; junction bases not matched to a gene: 17. Looked up from germline, CDR1 is PRHDT and CDR2 is FYEKMQ (reference sequence). This CDR3 is built from 16 residues. The CDR3 here is CASSGTLRTGRQKAFF. The CDR3 nucleotides read TGTGCCAGCAGCGGTACCCTAAGGACAGGGAGGCAAAAAGCTTTCTTT.

This clone occurred once. The chain employs TRBV5-1 and TRBJ2-4, with unresolved D. In germline, CDR1 is SGHRS, CDR2 YFSETQ. Between the trimmed V and J ends, which lost 3 bases and 1 base, there was a span of 8 bases. CDR3 size: 14 residues. Here the CDR3 reads CASSSDGAKNIQYF. The CDR3 coding sequence is TGCGCCAGCAGCTCAGATGGTGCCAAAAACATTCAGTACTTC. The variable domain in full, with the rest retrieved from reference TRBV5-1 and TRBJ2-4, is KAGVTQTPRYLIKTRGQQVTLSCSPISGHRSVSWYQQTPGQGLQFLFEYFSETQRNKGNFPGRFSGRQFSNSRSEMNVSTLELGDSALYLCASSSDGAKNIQYFGAGTRLSVL.

The chain recombines TRBV5-6 with TRBJ2-5; 8 nucleotides agree with TRBD1. J lost 3 bases, V lost 4 bases, and 11 bases had no gene match. In germline, CDR1 is SGHDT, CDR2 YYEEEE. The CDR3 has 16 residues. CDR3 in amino acids: CASSPYDRGEKETQYF. In DNA form, the CDR3 reads TGTGCCAGCAGCCCCTACGACAGGGGAGAGAAAGAGACCCAGTACTTC.

J is TRBJ2-1 and V is TRBV18; 11 nucleotides line up with TRBD2. The CDR3 sequence is 16 residues long. Germline CDR1 is KGHSH and CDR2 is LQKENI. V lost 3 bases, J lost 5 bases, and 6 bases stayed unmatched. CDR3 loop: CASSPPTSGSNNEQFF. The CDR3 DNA reads TGTGCCAGCTCACCCCCAACTAGCGGGAGCAACAATGAGCAGTTCTTC.

The V gene is TRBV5-1, the J gene TRBJ2-5, with 8 bases identical to TRBD2. The J segment lost 5 bases and the V segment lost 0 bases, leaving 9 bases of the junction unmatched. This CDR3 has 16 residues. Germline V gene data show CDR1 as SGHRS and CDR2 as YFSETQ. CDR3 residues: CASSLGGGAGAETQYF. The CDR3 bases are TGCGCCAGCAGCTTGGGGGGGGGAGCGGGAGCGGAGACCCAGTACTTC.

CDR3 in amino acids: CASRGLAGANTGELFF. The CDR3 DNA sequence: TGTGCCAGTAGGGGACTAGCGGGCGCGAACACCGGGGAGCTGTTTTTT. V gene TRBV19 combines with J gene TRBJ2-2; TRBD2 matches 12 bases. The CDR3 is 16 residues long. CDR1 is LNHDA and CDR2 is SQIVND in the germline V gene (reference sequence). Germline trimming cut 6 bases from V and 0 bases from J; bases unmatched to any gene: 2. The full variable domain, completed using reference TRBV19 and TRBJ2-2, is DGGITQSPKYLFRKEGQNVTLSCEQNLNHDAMYWYRQDPGQGLRLIYYSQIVNDFQKGDIAEGYSVSREKKESFPLTVTSAQKNPTAFYLCASRGLAGANTGELFFGEGSRLTVL.

The genes are TRBV14 and TRBJ1-1, with D hard to call. The CDR3 is 15 amino acids. Looked up from germline, CDR1 is SGHDN and CDR2 is FVKESK. V was clipped by 1 base and J by 2 bases, with 11 bases between them. CDR3: CASSQGRGKNTEAFF. Written as DNA, the CDR3 is TGTGCCAGCAGCCAAGGGCGGGGAAAAAACACTGAAGCTTTCTTT.

The chain links TRBV7-9 to TRBJ2-5; TRBD2 is a possible D gene (6 bases). Germline CDR1 SEHNR, CDR2 FQNEAQ (reference sequence). V lost 5 bases to trimming and J lost 4 bases, with 14 bases between them. CDR3 length: 14 amino acids. CDR3 nucleotides: TGTGCCAGCAGCCCCCCTTGGAGGGGAGAGACCCAGTACTTC. This translates into CASSPPWRGETQYF.

This chain joins TRBV25-1 and TRBJ2-1, with D possibly TRBD2 on 6 matching bases. V was pared by 1 base and J by 8 bases, with 12 bases between. Germline V lookup: CDR1 MGHDK, CDR2 SYGVNS. The CDR3 spans 14 residues. The CDR3 loop is CASSECRGNDEQFF. CDR3 nucleotide sequence: TGTGCCAGCAGTGAATGCCGCGGGAACGATGAGCAGTTCTTC.

The genes are TRBV7-6 and TRBJ2-4; 7 bases align to TRBD2. Germline V gene sequence: CDR1 SGHVS, CDR2 FNYEAQ. The trim removed 5 bases at V and 5 bases at J, leaving 3 bases unmatched. This CDR3 contains 13 residues. CDR3 amino acids: CASSAAGQNIQYF. The DNA for the CDR3 is TGTGCCAGCAGCGCAGCGGGACAAAACATTCAGTACTTC.

The V gene is TRBV27, the J gene TRBJ1-2, with 10 positions matching TRBD1. The CDR3 is 14 residues long. The germline V gene has CDR1 MNHEY and CDR2 SMNVEV (reference sequence). V dropped 6 bases and J dropped 4; count of bases not matched to a gene: 5. The CDR3 sequence: CASSRQGAGYGYTF. The CDR3 region has the DNA TGTGCCAGCAGCCGACAGGGGGCGGGCTATGGCTACACCTTC.

About this clone itself: This CDR3 is also generated by other DNA sequences in the sample. The V gene is TRBV18, the J gene TRBJ2-2, with D hard to call. This CDR3 contains 13 residues. The germline gives CDR1 KGHSH, CDR2 LQKENI. V was clipped by 1 base and J by 4 bases, with 4 bases between them. The CDR3 loop reads CASSPRATGELFF. The DNA of the CDR3 is TGTGCCAGCTCACCACGGGCCACCGGGGAGCTGTTTTTT.

The CDR3 nucleotides are TGCGCCAGCGGGACCGGGACTAGCGTCTTCACAGATACGCAGTATTTT. This codes for CASGTGTSVFTDTQYF. V usage is TRBV5-1 and J usage is TRBJ2-3; 10 bases agree with TRBD2. The V gene's germline CDR1 is SGHRS and CDR2 YFSETQ. Trimming removed 7 bases from V and 2 bases from J; junction bases left unmatched: 10. The CDR3 runs 16 residues.

This sequence joins TRBV18 and TRBJ2-7; weak D call: TRBD1 (5 bases). Germline V gene lookup returns CDR1 KGHSH and CDR2 LQKENI. The CDR3 consists of 14 residues. Trimming cost V 6 bases and J 3 bases, with 15 bases left between them. The CDR3 here is CASSQGRSSYEQYF. The CDR3 bases are TGTGCCAGCTCCCAGGGCCGGAGCAGCTACGAGCAGTACTTC.

V usage is TRBV28 and J usage is TRBJ2-7, with a tentative D call TRBD1 (6 bases). V was cut by 10 bases and J by 3 bases, with 16 bases left in between. The length of the CDR3 is 13 residues. The germline CDR1 and CDR2 sequences are MDHEN and SYDVKM. DNA of the CDR3: TGTGCCACCAACAGGGACGTCCGCTACGAGCAGTACTTC. This codes for CATNRDVRYEQYF.

The chain couples TRBV27 to TRBJ2-5, with 7 bases that match TRBD2. V lost 5 bases and J lost 4; bases outside the gene matches: 4. Germline-derived CDR1 and CDR2 are MNHEY and SMNVEV (reference sequence). The CDR3 is made up of 13 amino acids. CDR3 in amino acids: CASSPREGETQYF. The CDR3, as DNA: TGTGCCAGCAGTCCCAGGGAGGGAGAGACCCAGTACTTC.